This T cell receptor beta chain was captured in a study of identical twins. Through template switching, a universal primer site was introduced, and the cDNA contained unique molecular identifiers. MiXCR, run by TCRdb on the 5' RACE reads, gives a single entry per CDR3 protein. The sample shows more than 600,000 distinct CDR3 sequences, 15% to 20% of them seen only once. The CDR3 runs 11 residues. Germline CDR1 SGHRS, CDR2 YFSETQ. V was clipped by 0 bases and J by 12 bases, with 7 bases between them. These data are also associated with another study on T cells expressing NK-cell markers.

The chain recombines TRBV5-1 with TRBJ2-1; tentatively, D is TRBD2 (6 bases). The sequencing sample was made of PBMCs. The clonotype comes from a woman aged 18-35 years in good health. Here the CDR3 reads CASSLEGGQFF. In nucleotides, the CDR3 is TGCGCCAGCAGCTTGGAGGGAGGGCAGTTCTTC.